The subject of this entry is one T cell receptor beta chain. These data come from a study of cytomegalovirus exposure and HLA in healthy donors. Trimming took 5 bases from V and 0 from J, leaving 9 bases between them. The CDR3 totals 14 residues. The germline CDR1 and CDR2 sequences are MRHNA and SNTAGT. PCR employed 60 Vbeta and 13 Jbeta primers. Assay used: immunoSEQ multiplex PCR; TCRdb lists only in-frame clones, some missing. Counted here are more than 150,000 clones, 75% to 85% occurring once; the ten biggest clones make up roughly 0.8%. The sequence was obtained from a young woman in good health and CMV-seronegative. The rearrangement links TRBV6-4 to TRBJ2-3; D unresolved. Sequenced sample: PBMCs. CDR3 loop: CASSFERSTDTQYF. The CDR3 coding sequence is TGTGCCAGCAGTTTCGAGCGCAGCACAGATACGCAGTATTTT.